What follows are 8 T cell receptor beta chains derived from one specimen sequenced in a study of CD8 T cells in ankylosing spondylitis. Study-level points and caveats: For ankylosing spondylitis blood, a TCR beta motif of 7 or 8 highly homologous variants appeared characteristic.

These receptors have no identified antigens. TCRdb re-analysed the 5' RACE reads in MiXCR, keeping a single row per CDR3 protein. The sample lists around 770,000 distinct CDR3 sequences; roughly 20% were seen once. Material: blood, either unsorted or a sorted T cell fraction (not recorded which). These receptor sequences come from a male donor with ankylosing spondylitis.

The chain has TRBV27 and TRBJ2-3, with 8 bases identical to TRBD2. CDR1 and CDR2 (germline): MNHEY, SMNVEV (reference sequence). The CDR3 loop spans 17 amino acids. V lost 1 base, J lost 3 bases, and 9 bases stayed unmatched. The CDR3 DNA follows: TGTGCCAGCAGTTTATTCGGTCGGGGCGGGGGGACAGATACGCAGTATTTT. Its protein is CASSLFGRGGGTDTQYF.

This clonotype was observed many times. The rearrangement uses TRBV18 and TRBJ2-7; 7 bases are a match to TRBD1. The junction had 8 bases not matched to a gene; V was cut back by 2 bases and J by 4 bases. This CDR3 spans 15 amino acids. From germline, CDR1 is KGHSH and CDR2 LQKENI. CDR3 sequence: CASSPTRDSPYEQYF. CDR3 nucleotide sequence: TGTGCCAGCTCACCAACAAGGGACAGCCCTTACGAGCAGTACTTC.

The chain uses TRBV5-1 and TRBJ1-1; TRBD1 matches 8 bases. V lost 3 bases to trimming and J lost 4 bases; unmatched junction nucleotides: 5. In germline, CDR1 is SGHRS, CDR2 YFSETQ. This CDR3 has 14 amino acids. CDR3 DNA: TGCGCCAGCAGCTCGGACAGGGAGGGCACTGAAGCTTTCTTT. This codes for CASSSDREGTEAFF.

Regarding this clonotype: A read error may account for a junction end that differs from germline. V gene TRBV20-1 combines with J gene TRBJ1-6, with 8 bases lining up with TRBD1. The CDR3 length is 16 residues. Germline V gene data show CDR1 as DFQATT and CDR2 as SNEGSKA (reference sequence). The DNA of the CDR3 is TGCTGTGCTAGAACGGCAGGGGGCACCTATAATTCACCCCTCCACTTT. Protein sequence: CCARTAGGTYNSPLHF.

In this sample, this clonotype turned up many times. This chain links TRBV18 with TRBJ1-1, with 7 bases lining up with TRBD1. The CDR3 loop spans 14 amino acids. J gave up 1 base and V 5 bases, and 4 bases lay outside the gene matches. Germline values: CDR1 KGHSH, CDR2 LQKENI. This chain's CDR3 is CASSSQGTNTEAFF. In DNA form, the CDR3 reads TGTGCCAGCTCATCACAGGGGACGAACACTGAAGCTTTCTTT.

This chain links TRBV5-1 with TRBJ1-3; D possibly corresponds to TRBD1 (5 bases). The germline gives CDR1 SGHRS, CDR2 YFSETQ. The V and J ends lost 0 bases and 0 bases respectively, with 10 bases between them. There are 16 residues in the CDR3. The chain's CDR3 is CASSLDGQLSGNTIYF. CDR3 DNA: TGCGCCAGCAGCTTGGACGGACAACTCTCTGGAAACACCATATATTTT.

In this sample, this clonotype turned up a few times. J is TRBJ2-1 and V is TRBV24-1; D is possibly TRBD1 (6 bases). Trimming took 9 bases from V and 3 from J, leaving 11 bases between them. The CDR3 spans 13 residues. The V gene's germline CDR1 is KGHDR and CDR2 SFDVKD. The CDR3 sequence is CATAPQGYNEQFF. CDR3 DNA: TGTGCCACCGCACCACAGGGCTACAATGAGCAGTTCTTC.

The chain employs TRBV15 and TRBJ1-2; TRBD1 is a possible D gene (5 bases). The V gene lost 3 bases and the J gene lost 3 bases, with 11 bases spanning the gap. This CDR3 is built from 14 residues. Germline CDR1 and CDR2: LNHNV and YYDKDF (reference sequence). CDR3 nucleotide sequence: TGTGCCACCAGCAGCCACTCGGGGGACTATGGCTACACCTTC. Residues: CATSSHSGDYGYTF.